Shown below are 23 T cell receptor beta chains from a single sample sequenced in a study of shared clonotypes between healthy human individuals. This table comes from immunoSEQ multiplex PCR, and its TCRdb copy is limited to in-frame clones, with some not included. The sample has about 2.4 million clones; 93% are singletons. The sample consisted of naive CD4+ T cells from PBMCs. Described subset: CD45RA+ positively selected. These receptors came from a man younger than 35 in good health. Some clones in this sample may be carry-over from other donors' samples.

The chain has TRBV6-1 and TRBJ1-1; TRBD1 aligns across 7 bases. The germline V gene encodes CDR1 MNHNS and CDR2 SASEGT. V shed 4 bases and J 7 bases; nucleotides not matched to a gene: 12. The CDR3 is made up of 15 amino acids. CDR3 amino acids: CASSAQQGPGFEAFF. The CDR3 DNA sequence: TGTGCCAGCAGTGCCCAACAGGGGCCCGGGTTTGAAGCTTTCTTT.

In this sample, this clone turned up a few times. This specimen includes other DNA sequences encoding the same CDR3. This chain connects TRBV27 to TRBJ2-7; 12 nucleotides match TRBD2. V was pared by 6 bases and J by 0 bases, with 0 bases of the junction left unmatched. The CDR3 is 14 residues long. Germline-derived CDR1 and CDR2 are MNHEY and SMNVEV (reference sequence). In DNA form, the CDR3 reads TGTGCCAGCAGGGGACTAGCGGGCTCCTACGAGCAGTACTTC. This sequence encodes CASRGLAGSYEQYF.

The CDR3 reads CASTRGGQVPETQYF. The CDR3 DNA is TGCGCCAGTACAAGGGGAGGGCAGGTGCCAGAGACCCAGTACTTC. The chain employs TRBV5-1 and TRBJ2-5; 7 nucleotides agree with TRBD2. The CDR3 extends over 15 amino acids. The V segment lost 8 bases and the J segment 4 bases; nucleotides outside the gene matches: 14. Per the germline V gene, CDR1 is SGHRS and CDR2 is YFSETQ.

The chain has TRBV28 and TRBJ2-7, with D unresolved. Trimming stripped 3 bases from V and 1 base from J, with 16 bases between. The CDR3 is 16 amino acids. Germline V gene sequence: CDR1 MDHEN, CDR2 SYDVKM. The CDR3 sequence: CASSFSRTLASYEQYF. The CDR3 DNA follows: TGTGCCAGCAGTTTCTCTCGGACCCTCGCGTCCTACGAGCAGTACTTC. Complete variable domain (other parts from reference TRBV28 and TRBJ2-7): DVKVTQSSRYLVKRTGEKVFLECVQDMDHENMFWYRQDPGLGLRLIYFSYDVKMKEKGDIPEGYSVSREKKERFSLILESASTNQTSMYLCASSFSRTLASYEQYFGPGTRLTVT.

The chain's CDR3 is CSANRVGGYTF. In DNA form, the CDR3 reads TGCAGTGCTAACAGGGTCGGGGGCTACACCTTC. The genes are TRBV20-1 and TRBJ1-2, with D tentatively TRBD1 (6 bases). The CDR3 length is 11 residues. Trimming left V 4 bases short and J 8 bases short, with 11 bases between. Germline V gives CDR1 DFQATT, CDR2 SNEGSKA (reference sequence).

The genes are TRBV11-2 and TRBJ1-1, with a tentative D call TRBD1 (6 bases). CDR3 size: 12 residues. CDR1 is SGHAT and CDR2 is FQNNGV in the germline V gene. The germline V and J ends were trimmed by 1 base and 11 bases, with 11 bases remaining between them. The CDR3 DNA reads TGTGCCAGCAGCTTAGTAAGGGGGTTTGCTTTCTTT. This codes for CASSLVRGFAFF.

V and J are TRBV5-6 and TRBJ2-5; TRBD2 is a possible D gene (5 bases). The J call may be faulty, since TRBJ2-7 better matches the DNA end. The CDR3 is 14 residues long. Germline CDR1 and CDR2: SGHDT and YYEEEE. The CDR3 DNA sequence: TGTGCCAGCAGCGGGCAGAGCGGCGGCTACGAGCAGTACTTC. Protein sequence: CASSGQSGGYEQYF.

The gene calls are TRBV7-9 and TRBJ2-5; possibly TRBD2 for D (5 bases). V lost 1 base and J 3 bases, leaving 9 bases between the germline ends. This CDR3 has 14 amino acids. Germline CDR1 SEHNR, CDR2 FQNEAQ (reference sequence). This CDR3 is CASSLGVSEETQYF. The CDR3 region has the DNA TGTGCCAGCAGCTTAGGGGTTAGCGAAGAGACCCAGTACTTC. The variable domain in full, with the rest retrieved from reference TRBV7-9 and TRBJ2-5, is DTGVSQNPRHKITKRGQNVTFRCDPISEHNRLYWYRQTLGQGPEFLTYFQNEAQLEKSRLLSDRFSAERPKGSFSTLEIQRTEQGDSAMYLCASSLGVSEETQYFGPGTRLLVL.

The chain is built from TRBV6-4 and TRBJ2-2, with D uncertain. The CDR3 runs 16 residues. V lost 3 bases to trimming and J lost 0 bases, with 11 bases between them. Germline CDR1 is MRHNA and CDR2 is SNTAGT. Here the CDR3 DNA reads TGTGCCAGCAGTGAGGGCAGGCTCGCGAACACCGGGGAGCTGTTTTTT. Its protein is CASSEGRLANTGELFF.

The chain is built from TRBV5-1 and TRBJ2-1; possibly TRBD2 for D (6 bases). CDR1 SGHRS and CDR2 YFSETQ come from the germline V gene. The CDR3 runs 16 residues. V shed 4 bases and J shed 2 bases, with 16 bases lying between them. CDR3 protein: CASSVYAGPTYNEQFF. In DNA form, the CDR3 reads TGCGCCAGCAGCGTATACGCGGGACCCACCTACAATGAGCAGTTCTTC.

The V call is TRBV30, the J call TRBJ1-5; TRBD1 is a possible D gene (6 bases). CDR3 length equals 15 residues. Germline V gene lookup returns CDR1 GTSNPN and CDR2 SVGIG (reference sequence). The ends were cut back, 0 bases at V and 1 base at J, with 10 bases in the middle. The CDR3 DNA follows: TGTGCCTGGAGTGTTGGGGGGGCGAGCAATCAGCCCCAGCATTTT. Its translation: CAWSVGGASNQPQHF.

This chain connects TRBV11-2 to TRBJ1-5; 8 bases are a match to TRBD1. The V and J ends lost 5 bases and 10 bases, in that order; junction bases with no gene match: 4. The germline gives CDR1 SGHAT, CDR2 FQNNGV. The CDR3 loop spans 12 amino acids. The CDR3 DNA is TGTGCCAGCAGCCCATCAGGGGGCCCCCAGCATTTT. Its protein is CASSPSGGPQHF. Filled out from reference TRBV11-2 and TRBJ1-5, the complete variable domain reads EAGVAQSPRYKIIEKRQSVAFWCNPISGHATLYWYQQILGQGPKLLIQFQNNGVVDDSQLPKDRFSAERLKGVDSTLKIQPAKLEDSAVYLCASSPSGGPQHFGDGTRLSIL.

CDR3 bases: TGTGCCAGCAGCGTAACAGCTTCGGGGGCATCGGACAGGCAGTACTTC. It encodes CASSVTASGASDRQYF. V gene TRBV9 combines with J gene TRBJ2-7, with D perhaps being TRBD1 or TRBD2 (6 bases each). V dropped 1 base and J dropped 9 bases, with 23 bases sitting between them. This CDR3 has 16 amino acids. The V gene's germline CDR1 is SGDLS and CDR2 YYNGEE.

Only one count was recorded for this clone. Other DNA sequences in this specimen translate into the identical CDR3. As DNA, the CDR3 is TGTGCCAGCAGCCCCCCCCAGGGGAGCTCCTACGAGCAGTACTTC. This gives the protein CASSPPQGSSYEQYF. The chain uses TRBV7-9 and TRBJ2-7; a weak D match, TRBD1 (6 bases). Trimming removed 5 bases at V and 0 bases at J, with 14 bases between. The germline V gene has CDR1 SEHNR and CDR2 FQNEAQ (reference sequence). The CDR3 loop spans 15 amino acids.

The V and J genes are TRBV6-4 and TRBJ1-1; D gene ambiguous. The germline gives CDR1 MRHNA, CDR2 SNTAGT. Deletions cut 3 bases from V and 9 bases from J, with 14 bases between. This CDR3 has 13 amino acids. The CDR3 is CASSEGTGLKAFF. CDR3 nucleotides: TGTGCCAGCAGTGAAGGTACGGGCCTCAAAGCTTTCTTT.

The chain employs TRBV29-1 and TRBJ1-4; D might be TRBD1 (5 bases). Germline CDR1 SQVTM, CDR2 ANQGSEA. This CDR3 contains 15 residues. V dropped 0 bases and J dropped 13 bases, with 21 bases sitting between them. The CDR3 nucleotides read TGCAGCGTTGAAGATCAGGGCGACATCTCCCGTCGACTGTTTTTT. This translates into CSVEDQGDISRRLFF.

The chain links TRBV7-8 to TRBJ2-1; 10 nucleotides align to TRBD1. The germline CDR1 and CDR2 sequences are SGHVS and FQNEAQ. V dropped 5 bases and J dropped 5; count of bases not matched to a gene: 12. The length of the CDR3 is 17 residues. CDR3 DNA: TGTGCCAGCAGCCAACGACCGGGACAGGGGACAGACAATGAGCAGTTCTTC. Its translation: CASSQRPGQGTDNEQFF.

V and J are TRBV18 and TRBJ1-4; 8 nucleotides agree with TRBD1. CDR1 and CDR2 (germline): KGHSH, LQKENI. V was clipped by 4 bases and J by 8 bases; unmatched bases: 3. CDR3 length equals 13 residues. The CDR3 coding sequence is TGTGCCAGCTCACACCCAGGGGGCGAAAAACTGTTTTTT. Translation gives CASSHPGGEKLFF.

About this clone itself: Other DNA sequences within the sample encode an identical CDR3. The rearrangement uses TRBV6-6 and TRBJ1-1; no definite D call. Germline V lookup: CDR1 MNHNY, CDR2 SVGAGI (reference sequence). The CDR3 runs 13 residues. Trimming stripped 5 bases from V and 1 base from J, with 8 bases between. CDR3 in amino acids: CASSSRQNTEAFF. In nucleotides, the CDR3 is TGTGCCAGCAGTAGCCGACAGAACACTGAAGCTTTCTTT.

The rearrangement links TRBV30 to TRBJ2-5; D uncertain. Per the germline V gene, CDR1 is GTSNPN and CDR2 is SVGIG (reference sequence). The CDR3 extends over 11 amino acids. Trimming took 5 bases from V and 5 from J, leaving 9 bases between them. The CDR3 sequence is CAWLSVETQYF. The CDR3 coding sequence is TGTGCCTGGTTATCGGTTGAGACCCAGTACTTC.

The chain has TRBV5-1 and TRBJ2-1, with 8 bases matching TRBD2. Germline V CDR1 and CDR2: SGHRS, YFSETQ. This CDR3 spans 17 amino acids. V shed 4 bases and J 0 bases; nucleotides not matched to a gene: 9. The CDR3 nucleotides read TGCGCCAGCAGCAGACGCTCGGGGGGGATCTCCTACAATGAGCAGTTCTTC. Its protein product is CASSRRSGGISYNEQFF.

This clone was observed once. The CDR3 DNA reads as TGCAGCGTTGATCTGCGGAACAGGGCGAACACTGAAGCTTTCTTT. Amino acid sequence: CSVDLRNRANTEAFF. The chain joins TRBV29-1 to TRBJ1-1, with a weak D call TRBD1 (6 bases). V gave up 3 bases and J gave up 1 base, with 15 bases separating them. The CDR3 has 15 amino acids. Germline values: CDR1 SQVTM, CDR2 ANQGSEA.

The chain links TRBV5-8 to TRBJ1-1; TRBD1 matches at 10 bases. Germline CDR1 and CDR2: SGHTS and YDEGEE. The ends lost 1 base at V and 0 bases at J; junction bases unmatched: 6. CDR3 length equals 17 residues. The CDR3 sequence is CASSLYLGQGLNTEAFF. The CDR3 bases are TGTGCCAGCAGCTTGTATTTGGGACAGGGGCTGAACACTGAAGCTTTCTTT.